This T cell receptor (beta chain) was recovered during a study of T-cell reconstitution after alpha-beta-depleted transplantation in children. Regarding the study as a whole: Expanded clones from the graft, numbering several hundred, reportedly supplied alpha-beta T cells about two months after transplant. T cells produced anew were the main source of T-cell counts and diversity one year after transplant. After transplant, high TCRbeta diversity at day 60 in some patients arose from surviving recipient T cells and thymic progenitors.

In this sample, this clonotype turned up many times. Its specificity is not known. CDR3 length: 11 amino acids. Per the germline V gene, CDR1 is SQVTM and CDR2 is ANQGSEA. The V gene lost 4 bases and the J gene lost 5 bases, with 9 bases spanning the gap. The TCRbeta library incorporated unique molecular identifiers. TCRdb itself ran the PCR reads through MiXCR, one entry per CDR3 protein. This sample carries 550,000 to 800,000 distinct CDR3 sequences, roughly 14% of them seen once, and the ten largest clones take around 0.76%. The receptor's source is a girl aged 2 to 10 with congenital amegakaryocytic thrombocytopenia, due to receive a stem cell transplant. The input for sequencing was PBMCs, taken before TCRalphabeta/CD19-depleted stem cell transplant. This sequence joins TRBV29-1 and TRBJ2-7, with D unresolved. CDR3 DNA sequence: TGCAGCGTTGGAGATTCGGACGAGCAGTACTTC. Protein sequence: CSVGDSDEQYF.